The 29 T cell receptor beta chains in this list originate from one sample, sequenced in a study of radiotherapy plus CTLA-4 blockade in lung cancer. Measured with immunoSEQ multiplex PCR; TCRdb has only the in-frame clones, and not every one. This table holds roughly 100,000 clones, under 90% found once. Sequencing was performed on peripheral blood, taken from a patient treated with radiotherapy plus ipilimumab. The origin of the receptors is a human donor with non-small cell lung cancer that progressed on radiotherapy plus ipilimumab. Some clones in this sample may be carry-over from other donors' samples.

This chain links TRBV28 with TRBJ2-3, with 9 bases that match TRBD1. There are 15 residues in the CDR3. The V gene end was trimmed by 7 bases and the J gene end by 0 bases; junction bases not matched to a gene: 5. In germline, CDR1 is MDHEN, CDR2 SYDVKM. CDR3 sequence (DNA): TGTGCCAGCACCACCGGGACAGGGAGCACAGATACGCAGTATTTT. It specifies CASTTGTGSTDTQYF.

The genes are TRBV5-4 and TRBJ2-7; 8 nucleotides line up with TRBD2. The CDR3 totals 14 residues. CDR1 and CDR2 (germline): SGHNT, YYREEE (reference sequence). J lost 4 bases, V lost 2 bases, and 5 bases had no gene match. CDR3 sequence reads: CASSFGTSGYEQYF. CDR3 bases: TGTGCCAGCAGCTTTGGTACTAGCGGATACGAGCAGTACTTC.

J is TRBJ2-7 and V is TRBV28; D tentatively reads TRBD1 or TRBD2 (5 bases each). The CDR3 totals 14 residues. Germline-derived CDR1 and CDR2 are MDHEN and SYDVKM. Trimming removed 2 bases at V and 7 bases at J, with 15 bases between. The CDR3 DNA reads TGTGCCAGCAGTTTAGTGGGGGACGTGTGGGAGCAGTACTTC. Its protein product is CASSLVGDVWEQYF.

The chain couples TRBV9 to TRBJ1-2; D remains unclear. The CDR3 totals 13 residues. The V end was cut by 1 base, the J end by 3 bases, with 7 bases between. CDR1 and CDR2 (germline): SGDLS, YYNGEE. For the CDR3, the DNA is TGTGCCAGCAGCGTATCCGGGTACTATGGCTACACCTTC. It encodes CASSVSGYYGYTF.

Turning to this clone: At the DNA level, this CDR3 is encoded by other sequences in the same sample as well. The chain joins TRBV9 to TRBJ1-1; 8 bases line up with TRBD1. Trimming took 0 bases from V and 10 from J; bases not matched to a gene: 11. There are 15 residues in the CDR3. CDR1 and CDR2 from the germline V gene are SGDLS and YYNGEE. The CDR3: CASSVGRSLQGAAFF. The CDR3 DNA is TGTGCCAGCAGCGTAGGCCGTAGTCTGCAGGGGGCAGCTTTCTTT.

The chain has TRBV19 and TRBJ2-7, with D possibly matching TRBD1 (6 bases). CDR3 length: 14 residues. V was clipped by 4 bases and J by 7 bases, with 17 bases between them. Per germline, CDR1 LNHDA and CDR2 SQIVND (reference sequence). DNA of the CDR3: TGTGCCAGTAGTAACGGCTTGGGGGCGCGGGAGCAGTACTTC. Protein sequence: CASSNGLGAREQYF.

DNA for the CDR3: TGTGCCAGCTCACCGGCGCAGCTCGAGTTCCTAATGAACACTGAAGCTTTCTTT. As protein: CASSPAQLEFLMNTEAFF. The rearrangement joins TRBV18 to TRBJ1-1, with D hard to call. Trimming left V 3 bases short and J 0 bases short, with 20 bases between. This CDR3 region has 18 residues. Germline V lookup: CDR1 KGHSH, CDR2 LQKENI.

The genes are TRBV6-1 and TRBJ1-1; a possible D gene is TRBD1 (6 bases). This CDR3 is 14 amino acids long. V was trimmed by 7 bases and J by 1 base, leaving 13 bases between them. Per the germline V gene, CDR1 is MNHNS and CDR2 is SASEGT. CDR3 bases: TGTGCCAGCAACGTGTGGACAGCGAACACTGAAGCTTTCTTT. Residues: CASNVWTANTEAFF.

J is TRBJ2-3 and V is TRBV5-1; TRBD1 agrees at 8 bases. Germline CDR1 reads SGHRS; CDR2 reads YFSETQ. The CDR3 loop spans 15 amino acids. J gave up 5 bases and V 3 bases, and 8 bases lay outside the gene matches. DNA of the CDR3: TGCGCCAGCAGCTCGGGACAGGCAACGGGAGATACGCAGTATTTT. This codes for CASSSGQATGDTQYF.

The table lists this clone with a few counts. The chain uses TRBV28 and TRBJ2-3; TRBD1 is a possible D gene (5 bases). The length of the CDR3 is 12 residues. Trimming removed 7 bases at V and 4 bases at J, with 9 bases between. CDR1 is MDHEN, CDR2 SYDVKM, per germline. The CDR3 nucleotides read TGTGCCAGCAAGCCGACAGCAGATACGCAGTATTTT. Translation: CASKPTADTQYF.

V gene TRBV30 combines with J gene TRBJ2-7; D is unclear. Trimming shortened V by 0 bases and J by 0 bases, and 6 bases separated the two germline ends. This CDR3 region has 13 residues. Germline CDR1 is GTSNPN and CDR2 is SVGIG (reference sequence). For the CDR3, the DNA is TGTGCCTGGAGTGTCCAAAGCTCCTACGAGCAGTACTTC. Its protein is CAWSVQSSYEQYF.

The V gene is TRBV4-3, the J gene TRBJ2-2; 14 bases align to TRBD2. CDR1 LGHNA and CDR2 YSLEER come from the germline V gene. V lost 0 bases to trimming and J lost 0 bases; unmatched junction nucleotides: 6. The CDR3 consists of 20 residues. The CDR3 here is CASSQEWTSGGIANTGELFF. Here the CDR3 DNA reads TGCGCCAGCAGCCAAGAATGGACTAGCGGGGGGATTGCGAACACCGGGGAGCTGTTTTTT.

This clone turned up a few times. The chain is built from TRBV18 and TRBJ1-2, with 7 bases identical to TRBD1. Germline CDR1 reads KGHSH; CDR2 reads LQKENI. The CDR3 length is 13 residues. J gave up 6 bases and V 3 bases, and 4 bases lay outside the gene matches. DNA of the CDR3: TGTGCCAGCTCACCGAGACAGGGTGATGGCTACACCTTC. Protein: CASSPRQGDGYTF. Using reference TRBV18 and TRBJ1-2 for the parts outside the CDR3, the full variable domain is NAGVMQNPRHLVRRRGQEARLRCSPMKGHSHVYWYRQLPEEGLKFMVYLQKENIIDESGMPKERFSAEFPKEGPSILRIQQVVRGDSAAYFCASSPRQGDGYTFGSGTRLTVV.

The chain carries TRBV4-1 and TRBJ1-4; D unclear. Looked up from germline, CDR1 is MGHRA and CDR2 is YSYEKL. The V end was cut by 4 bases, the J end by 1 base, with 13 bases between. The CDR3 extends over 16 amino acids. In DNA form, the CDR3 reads TGCGCCAGCAGCCGCGGCCGGGCCAGAACTAATGAAAAACTGTTTTTT. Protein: CASSRGRARTNEKLFF.

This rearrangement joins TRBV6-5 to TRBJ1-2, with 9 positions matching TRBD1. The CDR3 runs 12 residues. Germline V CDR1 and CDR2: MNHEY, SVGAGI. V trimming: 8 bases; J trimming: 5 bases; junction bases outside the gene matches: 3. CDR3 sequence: CASWTGVYGYTF. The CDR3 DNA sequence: TGTGCCAGCTGGACAGGGGTTTATGGCTACACCTTC.

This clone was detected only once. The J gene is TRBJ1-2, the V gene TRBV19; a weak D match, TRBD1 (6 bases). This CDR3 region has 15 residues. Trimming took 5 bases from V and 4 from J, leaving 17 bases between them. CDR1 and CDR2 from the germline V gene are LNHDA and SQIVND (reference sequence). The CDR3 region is CASSSGQNPSYGYTF. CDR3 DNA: TGTGCCAGTAGTTCAGGACAGAACCCGTCCTATGGCTACACCTTC.

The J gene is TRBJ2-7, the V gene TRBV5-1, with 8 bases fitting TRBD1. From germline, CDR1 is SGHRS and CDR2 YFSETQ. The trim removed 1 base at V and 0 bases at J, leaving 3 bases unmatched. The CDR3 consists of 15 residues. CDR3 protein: CASSLRDRSSYEQYF. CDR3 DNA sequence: TGCGCCAGCAGCTTGCGGGACAGGAGCTCCTACGAGCAGTACTTC.

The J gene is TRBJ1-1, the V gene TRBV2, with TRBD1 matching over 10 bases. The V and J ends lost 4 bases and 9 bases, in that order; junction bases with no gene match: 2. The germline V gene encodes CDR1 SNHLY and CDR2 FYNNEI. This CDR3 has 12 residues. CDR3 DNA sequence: TGTGCCAGCAGTGGACAGGGGGCCAAAGCTTTCTTT. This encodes CASSGQGAKAFF.

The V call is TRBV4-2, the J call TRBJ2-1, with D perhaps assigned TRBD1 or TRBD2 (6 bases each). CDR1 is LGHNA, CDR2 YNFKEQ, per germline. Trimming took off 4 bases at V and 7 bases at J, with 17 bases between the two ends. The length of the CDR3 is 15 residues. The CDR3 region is CASSRPGAVVNEQFF. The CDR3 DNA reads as TGTGCCAGCAGCCGTCCGGGGGCCGTAGTAAATGAGCAGTTCTTC.

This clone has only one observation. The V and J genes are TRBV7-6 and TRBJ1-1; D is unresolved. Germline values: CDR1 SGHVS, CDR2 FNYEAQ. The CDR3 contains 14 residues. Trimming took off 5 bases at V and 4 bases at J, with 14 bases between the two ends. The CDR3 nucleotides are TGTGCCAGCAGCCCCACCCAATTGGGCACTGAAGCTTTCTTT. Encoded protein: CASSPTQLGTEAFF.

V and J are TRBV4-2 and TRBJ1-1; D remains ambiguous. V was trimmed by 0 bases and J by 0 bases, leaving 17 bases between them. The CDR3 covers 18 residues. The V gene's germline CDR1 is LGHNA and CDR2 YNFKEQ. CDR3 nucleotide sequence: TGTGCCAGCAGCCAAGAGGAGGGAGTGGGCTATATGAACACTGAAGCTTTCTTT. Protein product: CASSQEEGVGYMNTEAFF.

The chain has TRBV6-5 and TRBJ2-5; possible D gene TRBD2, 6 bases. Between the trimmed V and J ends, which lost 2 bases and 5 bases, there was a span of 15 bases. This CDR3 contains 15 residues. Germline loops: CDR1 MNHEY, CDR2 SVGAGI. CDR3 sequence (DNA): TGTGCCAGCAGTTACGCGTCGGGGGTCGCTGAGACCCAGTACTTC. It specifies CASSYASGVAETQYF.

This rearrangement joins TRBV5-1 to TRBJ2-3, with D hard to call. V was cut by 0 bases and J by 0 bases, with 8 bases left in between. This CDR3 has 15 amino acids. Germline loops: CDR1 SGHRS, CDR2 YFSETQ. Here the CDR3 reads CASSLEGGSTDTQYF. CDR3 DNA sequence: TGCGCCAGCAGCTTGGAGGGTGGAAGCACAGATACGCAGTATTTT.

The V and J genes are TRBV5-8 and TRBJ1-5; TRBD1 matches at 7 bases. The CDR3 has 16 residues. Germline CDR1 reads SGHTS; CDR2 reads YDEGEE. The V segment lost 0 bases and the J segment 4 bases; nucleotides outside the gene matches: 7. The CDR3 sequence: CASSLVGTAVNQPQHF. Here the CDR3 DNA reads TGTGCCAGCAGCTTGGTGGGGACAGCGGTGAATCAGCCCCAGCATTTT.

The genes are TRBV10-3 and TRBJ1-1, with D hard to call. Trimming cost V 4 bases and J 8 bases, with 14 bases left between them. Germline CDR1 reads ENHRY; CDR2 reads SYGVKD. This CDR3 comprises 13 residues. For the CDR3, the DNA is TGTGCCATCAGTGGGATAAGAGGTAACGAAGCTTTCTTT. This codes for CAISGIRGNEAFF.

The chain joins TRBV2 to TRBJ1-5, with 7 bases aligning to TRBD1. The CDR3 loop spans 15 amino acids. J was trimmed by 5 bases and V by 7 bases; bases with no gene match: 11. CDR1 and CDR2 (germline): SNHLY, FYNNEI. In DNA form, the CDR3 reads TGTGCCAGCAATCGGGTACAGGGGAATTATCAGCCCCAGCATTTT. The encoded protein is CASNRVQGNYQPQHF.

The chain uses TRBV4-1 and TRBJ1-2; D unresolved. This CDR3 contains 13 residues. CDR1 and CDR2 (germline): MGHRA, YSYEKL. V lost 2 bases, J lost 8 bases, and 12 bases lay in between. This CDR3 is CASSQKGFVGYTF. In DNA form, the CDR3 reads TGCGCCAGCAGCCAAAAAGGGTTCGTAGGCTACACCTTC.

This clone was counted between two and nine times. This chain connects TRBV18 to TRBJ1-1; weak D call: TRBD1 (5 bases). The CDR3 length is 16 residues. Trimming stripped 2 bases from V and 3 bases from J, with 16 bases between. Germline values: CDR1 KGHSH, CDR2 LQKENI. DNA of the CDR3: TGTGCCAGCTCACCATTAGCAGGGAGTGTCGACACTGAAGCTTTCTTT. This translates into CASSPLAGSVDTEAFF. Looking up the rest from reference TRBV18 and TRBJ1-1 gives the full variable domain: NAGVMQNPRHLVRRRGQEARLRCSPMKGHSHVYWYRQLPEEGLKFMVYLQKENIIDESGMPKERFSAEFPKEGPSILRIQQVVRGDSAAYFCASSPLAGSVDTEAFFGQGTRLTVV.

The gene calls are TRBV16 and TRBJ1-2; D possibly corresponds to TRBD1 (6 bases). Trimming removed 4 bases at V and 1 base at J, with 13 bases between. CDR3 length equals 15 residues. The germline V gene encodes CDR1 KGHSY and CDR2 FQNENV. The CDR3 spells CASSPSTGHNYGYTF. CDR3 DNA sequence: TGTGCCAGCAGCCCATCGACAGGTCATAACTATGGCTACACCTTC.